This passage covers 2 T cell receptor beta chains from one sample sequenced in a study of blood T cell repertoires in COVID-19. Measured with immunoSEQ multiplex PCR; TCRdb has only the in-frame clones, and not every one. The repertoire holds about 150,000 clones, around three quarters seen once, with under 2% in the top ten. Sample: peripheral blood. Every receptor here comes from an elderly man with acute or convalescent COVID-19.

The chain employs TRBV5-1 and TRBJ2-5, with D possibly being TRBD1 (6 bases). CDR1 SGHRS and CDR2 YFSETQ come from the germline V gene. V dropped 5 bases and J dropped 5 bases, with 19 bases sitting between them. The CDR3 has 15 amino acids. CDR3 protein: CASSLQGLSGETQYF. DNA for the CDR3: TGCGCCAGCAGTTTACAGGGTCTAAGTGGGGAGACCCAGTACTTC.

A few counts support this clone. The J gene is TRBJ1-2, the V gene TRBV21-1; the D call TRBD1 from the table was never checked on the DNA. TRBV21-1 represents a pseudogene. The CDR3 loop spans 15 amino acids. Here the CDR3 reads CASGNPGQTSYGYTF. The CDR3 nucleotides read TGTGCCAGCGGTAACCCGGGACAGACATCTTATGGCTACACCTTC.